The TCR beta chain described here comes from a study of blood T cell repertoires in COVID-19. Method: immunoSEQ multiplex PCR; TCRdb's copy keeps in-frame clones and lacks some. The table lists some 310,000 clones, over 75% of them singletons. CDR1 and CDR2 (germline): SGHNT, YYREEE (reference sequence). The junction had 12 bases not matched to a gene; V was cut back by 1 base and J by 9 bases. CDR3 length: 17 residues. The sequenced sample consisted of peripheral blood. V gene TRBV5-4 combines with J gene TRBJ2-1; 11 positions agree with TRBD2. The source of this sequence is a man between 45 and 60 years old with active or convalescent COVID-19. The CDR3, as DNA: TGTGCCAGCAGCTTGAAATTGATGACTAGCGGGAAGCTTGAGCAGTTCTTC. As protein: CASSLKLMTSGKLEQFF.